The clone carrying this TCR beta chain was counted a few times. Repertoires were generated with immunoSEQ multiplex PCR, while TCRdb's copy carries only in-frame clones and drops some. The profile covers about half a million clones, with roughly 80% appearing a single time and about 13% taken by the ten largest. This entry comes from a study of shared clonotypes between healthy human individuals. The CDR3 spans 16 residues. J gave up 2 bases and V 0 bases, and 0 bases lay outside the gene matches. Germline V gene data show CDR1 as SGHRS and CDR2 as YFSETQ. Source material: PBMCs. The chain carries TRBV5-1 and TRBJ2-6; 9 nucleotides match TRBD1. The TCR comes from a woman aged 40 to 50 in good health. Some clones in this sample may be carry-over from other donors' samples. The CDR3 loop reads CASSLDRGPGANVLTF. The CDR3 DNA sequence: TGCGCCAGCAGCTTGGACAGGGGGCCTGGGGCCAACGTCCTGACTTTC.